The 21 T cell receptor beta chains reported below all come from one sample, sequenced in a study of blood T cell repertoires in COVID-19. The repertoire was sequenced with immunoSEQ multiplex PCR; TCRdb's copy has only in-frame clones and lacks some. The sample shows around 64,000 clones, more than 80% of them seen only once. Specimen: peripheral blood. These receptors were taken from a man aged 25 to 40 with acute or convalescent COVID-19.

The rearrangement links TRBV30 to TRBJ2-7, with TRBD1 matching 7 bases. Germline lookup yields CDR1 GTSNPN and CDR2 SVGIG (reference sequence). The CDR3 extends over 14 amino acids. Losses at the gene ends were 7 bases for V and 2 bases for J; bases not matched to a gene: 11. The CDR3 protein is CASSNRDRTYEQYF. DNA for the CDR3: TGTGCCTCCTCCAACCGGGACAGAACCTACGAGCAGTACTTC.

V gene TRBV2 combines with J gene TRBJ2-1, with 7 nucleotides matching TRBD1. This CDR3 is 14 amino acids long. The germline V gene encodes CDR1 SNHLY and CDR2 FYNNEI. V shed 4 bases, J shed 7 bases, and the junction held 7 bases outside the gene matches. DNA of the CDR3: TGTGCCAGCAGTGGGGACAGATCGGGGAATGAGCAGTTCTTC. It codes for CASSGDRSGNEQFF.

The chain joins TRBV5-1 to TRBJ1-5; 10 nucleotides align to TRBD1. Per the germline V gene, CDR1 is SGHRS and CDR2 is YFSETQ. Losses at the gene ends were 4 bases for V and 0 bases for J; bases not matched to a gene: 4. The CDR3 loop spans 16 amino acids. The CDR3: CASSPGQGNSNQPQHF. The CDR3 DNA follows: TGCGCCAGCAGCCCGGGACAGGGGAATAGCAATCAGCCCCAGCATTTT.

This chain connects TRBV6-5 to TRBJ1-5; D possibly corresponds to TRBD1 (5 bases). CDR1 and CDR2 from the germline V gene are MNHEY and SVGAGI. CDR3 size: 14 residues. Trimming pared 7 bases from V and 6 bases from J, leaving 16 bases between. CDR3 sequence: CASTSLPGLQPQHF. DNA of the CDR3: TGTGCCAGCACCTCACTCCCAGGGCTTCAGCCCCAGCATTTT.

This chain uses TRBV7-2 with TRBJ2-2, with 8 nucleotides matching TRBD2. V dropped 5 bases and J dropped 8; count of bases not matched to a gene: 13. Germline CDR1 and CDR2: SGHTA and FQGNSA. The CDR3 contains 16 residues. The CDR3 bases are TGTGCCAGCAGCCCTAGGACTAGCCGAACGGGGGGGGAGCTGTTTTTT. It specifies CASSPRTSRTGGELFF.

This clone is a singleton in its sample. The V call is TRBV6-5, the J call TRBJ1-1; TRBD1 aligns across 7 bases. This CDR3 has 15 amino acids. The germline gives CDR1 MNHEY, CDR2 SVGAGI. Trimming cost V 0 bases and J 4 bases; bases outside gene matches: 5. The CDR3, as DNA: TGTGCCAGCAGTTACTCCGACAGGGCCCTCACTGAAGCTTTCTTT. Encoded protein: CASSYSDRALTEAFF.

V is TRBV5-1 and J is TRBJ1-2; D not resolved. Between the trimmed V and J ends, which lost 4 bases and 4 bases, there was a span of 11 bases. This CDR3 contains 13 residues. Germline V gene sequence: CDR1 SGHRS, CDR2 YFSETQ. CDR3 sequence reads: CASSLGGSYGYTF. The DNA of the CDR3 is TGCGCCAGCAGCCTCGGAGGTAGCTATGGCTACACCTTC.

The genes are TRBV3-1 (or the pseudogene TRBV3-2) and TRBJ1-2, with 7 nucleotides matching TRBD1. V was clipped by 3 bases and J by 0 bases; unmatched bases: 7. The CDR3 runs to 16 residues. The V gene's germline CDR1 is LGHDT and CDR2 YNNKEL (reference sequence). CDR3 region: CASSHRPGTANYGYTF. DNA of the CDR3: TGTGCCAGCAGCCATCGGCCAGGGACAGCTAACTATGGCTACACCTTC.

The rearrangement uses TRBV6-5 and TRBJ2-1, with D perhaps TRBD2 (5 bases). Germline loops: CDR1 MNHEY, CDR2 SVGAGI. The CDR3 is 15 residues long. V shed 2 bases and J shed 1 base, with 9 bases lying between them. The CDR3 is CASSYTGESYNEQFF. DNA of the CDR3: TGTGCCAGCAGTTACACTGGGGAGTCCTACAATGAGCAGTTCTTC.

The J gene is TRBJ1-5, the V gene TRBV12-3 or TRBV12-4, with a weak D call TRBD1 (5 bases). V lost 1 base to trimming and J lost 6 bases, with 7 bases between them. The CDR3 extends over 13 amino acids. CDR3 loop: CASSLGGGQPQHF. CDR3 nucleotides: TGTGCCAGCAGTTTAGGCGGGGGTCAGCCCCAGCATTTT.

The CDR3 loop reads CASSSGTGFGYTF. The CDR3 coding sequence is TGTGCCAGCAGTTCCGGGACAGGGTTTGGCTACACCTTC. The chain recombines TRBV6-6 with TRBJ1-2; 9 bases line up with TRBD1. The CDR3 is 13 residues long. V shed 4 bases and J 7 bases; nucleotides not matched to a gene: 4. Germline V lookup: CDR1 MNHNY, CDR2 SVGAGI (reference sequence).

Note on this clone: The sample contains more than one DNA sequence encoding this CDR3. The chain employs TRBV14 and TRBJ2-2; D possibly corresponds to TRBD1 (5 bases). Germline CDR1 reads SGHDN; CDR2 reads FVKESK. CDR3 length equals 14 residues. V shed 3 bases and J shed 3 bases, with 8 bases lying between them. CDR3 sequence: CASSQQGYTGELFF. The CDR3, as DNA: TGTGCCAGCAGCCAGCAGGGCTACACCGGGGAGCTGTTTTTT.

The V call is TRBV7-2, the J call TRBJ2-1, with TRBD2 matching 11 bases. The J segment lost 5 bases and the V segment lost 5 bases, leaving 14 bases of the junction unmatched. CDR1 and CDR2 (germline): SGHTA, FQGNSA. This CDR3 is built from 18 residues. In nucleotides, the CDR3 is TGTGCCAGCAGCCCCCGGACCCCGACTAGCGGGGCCCACAATGAGCAGTTCTTC. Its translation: CASSPRTPTSGAHNEQFF.

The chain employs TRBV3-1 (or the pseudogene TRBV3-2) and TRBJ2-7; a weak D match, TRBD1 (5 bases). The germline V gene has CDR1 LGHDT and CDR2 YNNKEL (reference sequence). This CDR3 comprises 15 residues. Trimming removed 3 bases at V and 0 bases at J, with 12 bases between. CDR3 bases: TGTGCCAGCAGCCATGCAGGGTCCCTCTCCTACGAGCAGTACTTC. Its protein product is CASSHAGSLSYEQYF.

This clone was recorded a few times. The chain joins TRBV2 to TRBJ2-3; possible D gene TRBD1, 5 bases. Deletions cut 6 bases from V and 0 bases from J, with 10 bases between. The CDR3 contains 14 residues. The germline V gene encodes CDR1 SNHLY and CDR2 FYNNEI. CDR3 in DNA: TGTGCCAGCAGCCGGACAACAAGCACAGATACGCAGTATTTT. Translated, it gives CASSRTTSTDTQYF.

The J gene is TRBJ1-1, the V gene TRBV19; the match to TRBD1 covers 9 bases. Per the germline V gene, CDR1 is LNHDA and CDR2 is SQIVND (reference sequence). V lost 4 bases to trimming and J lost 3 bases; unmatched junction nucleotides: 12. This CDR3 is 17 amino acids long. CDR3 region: CASSRGTGWDGYTEAFF. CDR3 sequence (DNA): TGTGCCAGTAGTAGGGGGACAGGGTGGGACGGTTACACTGAAGCTTTCTTT. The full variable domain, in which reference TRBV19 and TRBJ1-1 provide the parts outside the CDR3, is DGGITQSPKYLFRKEGQNVTLSCEQNLNHDAMYWYRQDPGQGLRLIYYSQIVNDFQKGDIAEGYSVSREKKESFPLTVTSAQKNPTAFYLCASSRGTGWDGYTEAFFGQGTRLTVV.

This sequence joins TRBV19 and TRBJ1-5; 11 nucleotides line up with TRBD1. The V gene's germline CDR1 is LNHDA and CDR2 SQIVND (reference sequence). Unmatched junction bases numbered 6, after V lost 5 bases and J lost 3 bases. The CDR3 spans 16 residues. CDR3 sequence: CASSLRTGGTNQPQHF. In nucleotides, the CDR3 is TGTGCCAGTAGTCTCCGGACAGGGGGCACCAATCAGCCCCAGCATTTT.

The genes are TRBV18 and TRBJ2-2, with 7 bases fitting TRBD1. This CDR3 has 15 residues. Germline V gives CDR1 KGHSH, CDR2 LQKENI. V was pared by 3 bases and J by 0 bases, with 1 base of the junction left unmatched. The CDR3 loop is CASSPGQPNTGELFF. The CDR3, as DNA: TGTGCCAGCTCACCGGGACAGCCGAACACCGGGGAGCTGTTTTTT.

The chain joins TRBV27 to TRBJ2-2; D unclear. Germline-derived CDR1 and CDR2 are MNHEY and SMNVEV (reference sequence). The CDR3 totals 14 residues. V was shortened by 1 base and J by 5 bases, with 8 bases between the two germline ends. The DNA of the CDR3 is TGTGCCAGCAGTTTATTCAGAGGAACCGGGGAGCTGTTTTTT. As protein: CASSLFRGTGELFF.

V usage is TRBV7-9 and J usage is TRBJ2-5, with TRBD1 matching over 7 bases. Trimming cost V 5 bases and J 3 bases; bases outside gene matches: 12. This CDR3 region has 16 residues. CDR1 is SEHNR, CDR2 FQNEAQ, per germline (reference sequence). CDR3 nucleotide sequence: TGTGCCAGCAGCGGCTCCGGGACAGAGCGTAAAGAGACCCAGTACTTC. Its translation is CASSGSGTERKETQYF.

The CDR3 spells CASSPVGASSPLHF. Here the CDR3 DNA reads TGTGCCAGCAGCCCCGTGGGGGCTAGTTCACCCCTCCACTTT. The chain uses TRBV9 and TRBJ1-6, with D tentatively TRBD1 (6 bases). Per the germline V gene, CDR1 is SGDLS and CDR2 is YYNGEE. This CDR3 contains 14 residues. V dropped 4 bases and J dropped 9 bases, with 14 bases sitting between them.